This paragraph reports one T cell receptor beta chain. Its antigen is currently unknown. It was 5'RACE with constant-segment primers that produced the TCR alpha and TCR beta cDNA libraries, which carried sample barcodes and UMIs. TCRdb reprocessed the 5' RACE reads with MiXCR, giving one entry per CDR3 protein. The sample shows 450,000 to 700,000 distinct CDR3 sequences, about a sixth of them seen only once. Trimming pared 5 bases from V and 10 bases from J, leaving 12 bases between. This CDR3 has 11 residues. The data derive from a study of T-cell memory formation after mild COVID-19. Background on the study: Each donor largely had its own TCR clusters. Overall study findings and caveats: Clones that shrank (day 15 to 85) were balanced CD4/CD8, whereas later expanders leaned CD4+. Among clones peaking at day 37 in the second wave, SARS-CoV-2 specificity remained unconfirmed.

The chain uses TRBV12-3 or TRBV12-4 and TRBJ2-7, with a tentative D call TRBD1 (6 bases). The sequence was obtained from an adult woman who had mild COVID-19 (a few samples of this study predate the infection). Cell type and time point are not known. The sample comprised PBMCs or a T cell subset sorted from them (not recorded which). DNA of the CDR3: TGTGCCAGCAGTCTCAGACAGGCCCAGTACTTC. Translation: CASSLRQAQYF.